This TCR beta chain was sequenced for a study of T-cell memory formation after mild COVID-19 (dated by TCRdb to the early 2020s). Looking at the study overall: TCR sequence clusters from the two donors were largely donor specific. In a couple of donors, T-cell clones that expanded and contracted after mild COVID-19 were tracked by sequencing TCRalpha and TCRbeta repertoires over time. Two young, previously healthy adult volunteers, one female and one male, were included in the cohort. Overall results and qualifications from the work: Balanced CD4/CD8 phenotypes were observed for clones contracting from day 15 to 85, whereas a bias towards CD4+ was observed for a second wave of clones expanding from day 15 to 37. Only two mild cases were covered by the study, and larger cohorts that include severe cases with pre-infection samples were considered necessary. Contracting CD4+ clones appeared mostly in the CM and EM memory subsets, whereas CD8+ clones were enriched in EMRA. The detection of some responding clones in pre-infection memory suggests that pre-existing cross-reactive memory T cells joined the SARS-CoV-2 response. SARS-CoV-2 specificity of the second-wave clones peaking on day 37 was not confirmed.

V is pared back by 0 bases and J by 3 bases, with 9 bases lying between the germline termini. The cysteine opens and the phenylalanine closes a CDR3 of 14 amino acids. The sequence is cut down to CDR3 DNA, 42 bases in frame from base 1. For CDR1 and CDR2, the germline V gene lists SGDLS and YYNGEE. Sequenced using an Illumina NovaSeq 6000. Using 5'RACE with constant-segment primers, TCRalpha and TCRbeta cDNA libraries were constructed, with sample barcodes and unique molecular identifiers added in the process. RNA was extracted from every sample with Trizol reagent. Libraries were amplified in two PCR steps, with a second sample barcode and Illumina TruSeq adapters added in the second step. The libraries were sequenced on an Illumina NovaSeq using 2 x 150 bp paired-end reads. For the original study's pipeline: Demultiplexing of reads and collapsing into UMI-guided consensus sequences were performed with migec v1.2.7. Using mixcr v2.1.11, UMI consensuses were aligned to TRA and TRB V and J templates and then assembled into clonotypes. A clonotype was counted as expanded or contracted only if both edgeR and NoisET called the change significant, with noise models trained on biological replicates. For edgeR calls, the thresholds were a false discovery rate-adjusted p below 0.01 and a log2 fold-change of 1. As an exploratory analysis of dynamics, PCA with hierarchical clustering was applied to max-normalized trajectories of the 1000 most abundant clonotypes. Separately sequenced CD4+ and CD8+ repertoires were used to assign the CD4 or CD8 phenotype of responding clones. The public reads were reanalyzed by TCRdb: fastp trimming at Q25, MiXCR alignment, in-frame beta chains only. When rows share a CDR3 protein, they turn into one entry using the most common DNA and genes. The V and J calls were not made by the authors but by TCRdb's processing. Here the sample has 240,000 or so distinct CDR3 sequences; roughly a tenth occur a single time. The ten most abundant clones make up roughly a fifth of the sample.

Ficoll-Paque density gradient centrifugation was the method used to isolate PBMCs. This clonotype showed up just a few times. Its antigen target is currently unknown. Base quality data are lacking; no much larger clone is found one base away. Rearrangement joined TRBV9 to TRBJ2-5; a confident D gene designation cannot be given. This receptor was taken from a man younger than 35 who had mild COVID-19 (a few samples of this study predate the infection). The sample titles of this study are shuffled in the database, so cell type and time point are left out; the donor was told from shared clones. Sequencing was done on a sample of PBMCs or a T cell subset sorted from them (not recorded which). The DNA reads TGTGCCAGCAGCGTAGATGGGGTAAAAGAGACCCAGTACTTC. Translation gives CASSVDGVKETQYF.